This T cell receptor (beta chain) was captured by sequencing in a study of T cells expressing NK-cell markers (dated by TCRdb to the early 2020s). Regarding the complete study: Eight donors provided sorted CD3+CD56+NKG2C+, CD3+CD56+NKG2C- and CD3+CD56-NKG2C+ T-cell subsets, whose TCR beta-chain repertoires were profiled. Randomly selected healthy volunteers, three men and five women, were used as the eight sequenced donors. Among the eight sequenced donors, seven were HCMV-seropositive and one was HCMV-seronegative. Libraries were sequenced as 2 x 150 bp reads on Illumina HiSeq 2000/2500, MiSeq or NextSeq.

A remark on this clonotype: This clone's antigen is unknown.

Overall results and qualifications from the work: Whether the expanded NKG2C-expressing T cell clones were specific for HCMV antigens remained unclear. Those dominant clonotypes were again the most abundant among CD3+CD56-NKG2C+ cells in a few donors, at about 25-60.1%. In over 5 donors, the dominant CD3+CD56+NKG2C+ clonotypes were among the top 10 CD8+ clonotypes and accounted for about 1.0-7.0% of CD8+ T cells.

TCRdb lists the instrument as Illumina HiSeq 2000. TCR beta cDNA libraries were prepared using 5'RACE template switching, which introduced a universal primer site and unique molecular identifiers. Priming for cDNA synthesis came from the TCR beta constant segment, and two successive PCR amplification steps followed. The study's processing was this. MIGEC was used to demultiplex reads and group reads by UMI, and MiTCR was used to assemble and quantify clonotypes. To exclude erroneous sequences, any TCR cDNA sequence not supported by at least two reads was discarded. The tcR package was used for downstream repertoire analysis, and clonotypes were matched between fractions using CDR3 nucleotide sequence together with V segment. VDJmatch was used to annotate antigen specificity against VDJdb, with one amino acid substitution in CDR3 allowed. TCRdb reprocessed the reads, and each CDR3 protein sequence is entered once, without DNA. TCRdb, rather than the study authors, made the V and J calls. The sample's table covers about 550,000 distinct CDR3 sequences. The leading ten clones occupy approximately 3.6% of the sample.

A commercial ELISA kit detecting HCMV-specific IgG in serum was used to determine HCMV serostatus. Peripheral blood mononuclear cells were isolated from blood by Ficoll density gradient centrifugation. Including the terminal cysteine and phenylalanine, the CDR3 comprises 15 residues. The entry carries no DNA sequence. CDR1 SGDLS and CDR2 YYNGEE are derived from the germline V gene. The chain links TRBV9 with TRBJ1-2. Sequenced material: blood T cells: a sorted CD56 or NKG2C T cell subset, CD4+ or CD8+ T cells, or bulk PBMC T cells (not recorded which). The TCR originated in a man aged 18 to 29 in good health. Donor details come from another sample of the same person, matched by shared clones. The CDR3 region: CASSVGGDGGSGYTF.